The rows below give T cell receptor beta chains drawn from one sample of a study of T cell responses to AZD1222 COVID-19 vaccine. TCRdb's copy holds only in-frame clones and misses some; the assay was immunoSEQ multiplex PCR. The repertoire includes more than 85,000 clones, over 75% of them detected once, and roughly 15% sits in the top ten. The sequenced sample was peripheral blood, obtained on day 0 of AZD1222 vaccination. Receptors originate from an adult in good health. The CDR3 runs from the conserved cysteine through the conserved F or W. The order of the fields is clone size, J gene, V gene, D gene, CDR3 DNA, CDR3 protein. D genes are given only for firm matches. Only some rows state a clone size, as once, few, many or a class for expanded clones.

>-|TRBJ1-1|TRBV7-9|-
TGTGCCAGCAGCTTAACGGAATCTGAGGAAGCTTTCTTT
CASSLTESEEAFF
>-|TRBJ1-3|TRBV28|-
TGTGCCAGCAGTTCGGGACTCCGGGCTGGAAACACCATATATTTT
CASSSGLRAGNTIYF
>-|TRBJ1-3|TRBV7-6|-
TGTGCCAGCAGCGGACGTACGATCAGCTCTGGAAACACCATATATTTT
CASSGRTISSGNTIYF
>-|TRBJ1-6|TRBV28|-
TGTGCCAGCAGTTTCGTCCGGGGGTTCTATAATTCACCCCTCCACTTT
CASSFVRGFYNSPLHF
>-|TRBJ2-3|TRBV7-9|TRBD2
TGTGCCAGCAGCTTAGGACTAGCGGGAGACGTAGATACGCAGTATTTT
CASSLGLAGDVDTQYF
>once|TRBJ2-1|TRBV9|TRBD2
TGTGCCAGCAGCGTAGGACTGGGACTAGATAGTAATGAGCAGTTCTTC
CASSVGLGLDSNEQFF
>once|TRBJ1-2|TRBV28|-
TGTGCCAGCAGTTTAAGTCGAGGGATTTCCTATGGCTACACCTTC
CASSLSRGISYGYTF
>-|TRBJ1-1|TRBV25-1|-
TGTGCCAGCAGTGAGCCCCCCCAGACGGGGGAGGACACTGAAGCTTTCTTT
CASSEPPQTGEDTEAFF
>once|TRBJ2-7|TRBV10-3|-
TGTGCCATCAGTGATGGGAGAGGGGAGTGGGCTCTGGAGCAGTACTTC
CAISDGRGEWALEQYF
>-|TRBJ1-1|TRBV7-9|-
TGTGCCAGTCTCCCTGAAGCTTTCTTT
CASLPEAFF
>-|TRBJ2-7|TRBV30|-
TGTGCCTGGAGTGTTGGGGGCTTCAAGCAGTACTTC
CAWSVGGFKQYF
>-|TRBJ2-1|TRBV5-4|-
TGTGCCAGCAGCTTGGCTAGCGATGGTGAGCAGTTCTTC
CASSLASDGEQFF
>-|TRBJ2-4|TRBV19|TRBD2
TGTGCCAGTAGTCCCCGGGGACTAGCGGGAGTCTTTCAGTACTTC
CASSPRGLAGVFQYF
>-|TRBJ2-7|TRBV7-2|-
TGTGCCAGCAGCTCGTACATGAGATCCTACGAGCAGTACTTC
CASSSYMRSYEQYF
>-|TRBJ2-1|TRBV4-1|-
TGCGCCAGCAGCCAAGTGGGCAGGGATGAGTACAATGAGCAGTTCTTC
CASSQVGRDEYNEQFF
>-|TRBJ2-7|TRBV19|-
TGTGCCAGTAGTAAGGGGGAGGGCCTCGGCGAGCAGTACTTC
CASSKGEGLGEQYF
>-|TRBJ1-6|TRBV6-6|TRBD1
TGTGCCAGCATCGGACAGGGCAACTATAATTCACCCCTCCACTTT
CASIGQGNYNSPLHF
>-|TRBJ2-5|TRBV28|-
TGTGCCAGCAGTTCCGGAGAGAAAGAGACCCAGTACTTC
CASSSGEKETQYF
>-|TRBJ1-2|TRBV7-9|-
TGTGCCAGCAGCTTAGTACCTGGGCCGGCCAACTATGGCTACACCTTC
CASSLVPGPANYGYTF
>-|TRBJ1-6|TRBV6-5|-
TGTGCCAGCAGCCGCGTGGGGGATTCACCCCTCCACTTT
CASSRVGDSPLHF
>-|TRBJ2-7|TRBV27|TRBD1
TGTGCCAGCAGATTAACAGGGACAGTAATCTACGAGCAGTACTTC
CASRLTGTVIYEQYF
>-|TRBJ1-1|TRBV7-9|-
TGTGCCAGCAGCTCAGACGGGCTAGACATGAACACTGAAGCTTTCTTT
CASSSDGLDMNTEAFF
>-|TRBJ2-3|TRBV2|-
TGTGCCAGCAAGGGCCGGGACTCCACAGATACGCAGTATTTT
CASKGRDSTDTQYF
>-|TRBJ2-7|TRBV5-5|-
TGTGCCAGCAGCTTGGATCTCGTAGGGACTCGAAGGACCTACGAGCAGTACTTC
CASSLDLVGTRRTYEQYF
>-|TRBJ2-2|TRBV7-3|TRBD1
TGTGCCAGCAGCTTAAATAGGGACAGGCGTATGCTCGGGGAGCTGTTTTTT
CASSLNRDRRMLGELFF
>-|TRBJ2-1|TRBV10-3|-
TGTGCCATCAGTGATGGGTTAGCCTCCAATGAGCAGTTCTTC
CAISDGLASNEQFF
>-|TRBJ1-2|TRBV13|TRBD1
TGTGCCAGCAGTCGGACAGGGGAAGCTCTCTATGGCTACACCTTC
CASSRTGEALYGYTF
>few|TRBJ1-1|TRBV2|-
TGTGCCAGCGGCCTTCGGCCCGAAGCTTTCTTT
CASGLRPEAFF
>-|TRBJ1-3|TRBV9|-
TGTGCCAGCAGCGTAGCCCGGGGAGCTCGCGGAAACACCATATATTTT
CASSVARGARGNTIYF
>-|TRBJ1-5|TRBV7-8|-
TGTGCCAGCAGCTCCCGGGACAACAATCAGCCCCAGCATTTT
CASSSRDNNQPQHF
>-|TRBJ1-1|TRBV19|TRBD1
TGTGCCAGTAGTATTGGGACAGGGCACACTGAAGCTTTCTTT
CASSIGTGHTEAFF
>-|TRBJ1-1|TRBV7-2|-
TGTGCCAGCAGCTTCAGGGTCAGTACTGAAGCTTTCTTT
CASSFRVSTEAFF
>-|TRBJ2-3|TRBV5-1|TRBD1
TGCGCCAGCAGCCTCGGGACAGGGAACACAGATACGCAGTATTTT
CASSLGTGNTDTQYF
>-|TRBJ2-1|TRBV11-3|-
TGTGCCAGCAGCAAGAGGCAGGGGTTCTACAATGAGCAGTTCTTC
CASSKRQGFYNEQFF
>once|TRBJ1-6|TRBV5-1|TRBD1
TGCGCCAGCAGCTTGGCGCCCAGGGGGCTTTCACCCCTCCACTTT
CASSLAPRGLSPLHF
>-|TRBJ1-2|TRBV25-1|-
TGTGCCAGCAACAGCGAATACGACTATGGCTACACCTTC
CASNSEYDYGYTF
>once|TRBJ2-2|TRBV7-3|-
TGTGCCAGCAGTAGCACACCCGGGGAGCTGTTTTTT
CASSSTPGELFF
>once|TRBJ2-1|TRBV15|-
TGTGCCACCAGCAGAGATAGGTGGTCTTCGTGGGAGCAGTTCTTC
CATSRDRWSSWEQFF
>-|TRBJ1-2|TRBV4-1|-
TGCGCCAGCAGCCAAGATTTAGGGGTTGTTGGCTACACCTTC
CASSQDLGVVGYTF
>once|TRBJ2-1|TRBV11-3|-
TGTGCCAGCAGCTTGGACCCCAAAAGGGTGGAGCAGTTCTTC
CASSLDPKRVEQFF
>-|TRBJ1-2|TRBV18|-
TGTGCCAGCTCACCACCAGGGCTAGGTGATGGCTACACCTTC
CASSPPGLGDGYTF
>-|TRBJ1-2|TRBV3-1/TRBV3-2|TRBD1
TGTGCCAGCAGCCCCAGACAGGGCTCCTATGGCTACACCTTC
CASSPRQGSYGYTF
>-|TRBJ1-1|TRBV28|TRBD1
TGTGCCAGCAGTCGCAGGGGGCCGAACACTGAAGCTTTCTTT
CASSRRGPNTEAFF